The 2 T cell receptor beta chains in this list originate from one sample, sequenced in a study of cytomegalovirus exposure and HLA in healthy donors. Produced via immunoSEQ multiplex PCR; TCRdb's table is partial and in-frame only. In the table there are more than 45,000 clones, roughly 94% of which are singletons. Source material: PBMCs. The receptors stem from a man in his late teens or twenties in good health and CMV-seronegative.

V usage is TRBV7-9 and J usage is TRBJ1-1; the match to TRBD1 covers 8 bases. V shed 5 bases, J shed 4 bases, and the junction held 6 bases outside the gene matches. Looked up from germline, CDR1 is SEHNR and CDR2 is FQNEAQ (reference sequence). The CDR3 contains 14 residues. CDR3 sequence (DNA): TGTGCCAGCAGCCCGGACAGGGCGGGCACTGAAGCTTTCTTT. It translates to CASSPDRAGTEAFF.

The CDR3 DNA sequence: TGTGCCAGCAGTACTAGCGGCGGTCGGCAGTACTTC. This gives the protein CASSTSGGRQYF. The rearrangement uses TRBV27 and TRBJ2-7, with 8 bases that match TRBD2. This CDR3 contains 12 residues. V lost 5 bases, J lost 9 bases, and 6 bases stayed unmatched. Germline CDR1 and CDR2: MNHEY and SMNVEV (reference sequence).